Each of the 3 T cell receptor beta chains below was sequenced from the same sample in a study of shared clonotypes between healthy human individuals. Assay used: immunoSEQ multiplex PCR; TCRdb lists only in-frame clones, some missing. The profile covers around 1.1 million clones, with roughly 77% appearing a single time and 0.85% to 1% taken by the ten largest. The sequenced material came from memory CD4+ T cells from PBMCs. As to subset: CD45RA-negative fraction. These receptors all stem from a young man in good health. Some clones in this sample may be carry-over from other donors' samples.

Details on this clone: The sample contains more than one DNA sequence encoding this CDR3. The chain combines TRBV5-1 with TRBJ1-4; 8 bases agree with TRBD1. Trimming removed 2 bases from V and 7 bases from J; junction bases left unmatched: 4. Germline CDR1 SGHRS, CDR2 YFSETQ. This CDR3 has 14 residues. The CDR3 DNA follows: TGCGCCAGCAGCTTCGGACAGGGTTCTGAAAAACTGTTTTTT. Translated: CASSFGQGSEKLFF.

The chain couples TRBV6-1 to TRBJ1-4; 7 positions agree with TRBD1. The CDR3 contains 14 residues. With V trimmed by 11 bases and J by 0 bases, 6 bases remained unmatched. Germline CDR1 is MNHNS and CDR2 is SASEGT. The CDR3 DNA is TGTGCCGGGGGGACAGACGCAACTAATGAAAAACTGTTTTTT. Encoded protein: CAGGTDATNEKLFF.

In DNA form, the CDR3 reads TGTGCCACACAGACAGGGGATAACTATGGCTACACCTTC. Its translation is CATQTGDNYGYTF. The rearrangement uses TRBV15 and TRBJ1-2, with TRBD1 matching 8 bases. The length of the CDR3 is 13 residues. Germline V gene sequence: CDR1 LNHNV, CDR2 YYDKDF (reference sequence). With V trimmed by 9 bases and J by 1 base, 4 bases remained unmatched.